These T cell receptor beta chains were read from a single sample in a study. TCRdb re-called the 5' RACE reads through MiXCR, storing one row per CDR3 protein. Of 55,000 or so distinct CDR3 sequences in the sample, around 20% were seen once. Sequenced input: tumor-infiltrating Tregs sorted from the breast tumor. The receptors were gathered from a female donor with breast cancer. CDR3s include the opening cysteine and the closing phenylalanine or tryptophan. The D gene is left open where the match is weak. Expanded clones get a size class; other rows say once, few or many, or leave the size out.

j_call,clone_size,v_call,d_call,cdr3_length,cdr3_nt,cdr3_aa
TRBJ1-5,-,TRBV4-1,-,15,TGCGCCAGCAGCCAAGATACGGGCGGCAATCAGCCCCAGCATTTT,CASSQDTGGNQPQHF
TRBJ2-2,-,TRBV3-1,-,16,TGTGCCAGCAGCCGAGATGTATTAGCGAACACCGGGGAGCTGTTTTTT,CASSRDVLANTGELFF
TRBJ2-5,-,TRBV2,-,13,TGTGCCAGCAGTGAAAGGAACAGGGAGACCCAGTACTTC,CASSERNRETQYF
TRBJ2-3,many,TRBV10-3,TRBD1,14,TGTGCCGGGGGAACAGGGGGCAGCACAGATACGCAGTATTTT,CAGGTGGSTDTQYF
TRBJ1-1,-,TRBV6-1,TRBD1,14,TGTGCCACCGACCTTTCAGGGGGCCACGCTGAAGCTTTCTTT,CATDLSGGHAEAFF
TRBJ2-3,few,TRBV7-9,-,13,TGTGCCAGCAGCTTAGTAGTAGCAGATACGCAGTATTTT,CASSLVVADTQYF
TRBJ2-3,-,TRBV6-1,-,9,TGTGCCAGCACAAATACGCAGTATTTT,CASTNTQYF
TRBJ2-1,-,TRBV9,-,15,TGTGCCAGCAGCGTAGGGGGGGAAAGTTACAATGAGCAGTTCTTC,CASSVGGESYNEQFF
TRBJ2-5,-,TRBV4-1,TRBD2,15,TGCGCCAGCAGCCAGCTCGGGCTAGCGGGAGAGACCCAGTACTTC,CASSQLGLAGETQYF
TRBJ2-5,-,TRBV20-1,TRBD2,19,TGCAGTGCTAGAACAAGCCTCGGAACCTTACGGGAGGGCCGGGAGACCCAGTACTTC,CSARTSLGTLREGRETQYF
TRBJ1-2,many,TRBV10-3,-,13,TGTGCCATCAGCCTGGGGGGGGAGTATGGCTACACCTTC,CAISLGGEYGYTF
TRBJ2-5,many,TRBV29-1,-,16,TGCAGCGTTGAAGATGGGGCTAGCCGCGTTCAAGAGACCCAGTACTTC,CSVEDGASRVQETQYF
TRBJ1-5,few,TRBV6-1,-,14,TGTGCCAGCAGTCGGGACGTTAGCGATCAGCCCCAGCATTTT,CASSRDVSDQPQHF
TRBJ2-7,few,TRBV9,TRBD2,14,TGTGCCAGCAGCGCAGGACTAGTTTCCTACGAGCAGTACTTC,CASSAGLVSYEQYF
TRBJ2-4,-,TRBV18,TRBD1,15,TGTGCCAGCTCACCGGGACAGGGGGTCAAAAACATTCAGTACTTC,CASSPGQGVKNIQYF
TRBJ2-1,few,TRBV24-1,TRBD1,15,TGTGCCACCAGTGACCCGGACAGGGTACAAGAGGAGCAGTTCTTC,CATSDPDRVQEEQFF
TRBJ1-1,-,TRBV7-9,-,14,TGTGCCAGCTATCTTTTGGCAGGAAACACTGAAGCTTTCTTT,CASYLLAGNTEAFF
TRBJ2-1,-,TRBV27,-,14,TGTGCCAGCAGTTTGGGGGAGTTGTACAATGAGCAGTTCTTC,CASSLGELYNEQFF
TRBJ1-2,many,TRBV29-1,TRBD1,12,TGCAGCGTTGATAGGACAGGGCTCGGCTACACCTTC,CSVDRTGLGYTF
TRBJ2-1,-,TRBV7-2,-,15,TGTGCCAGCACCTCGGGCGGGTTTTCCTACAATGAGCAGTTCTTC,CASTSGGFSYNEQFF
TRBJ1-2,few,TRBV18,-,14,TGTGCCAGCTCACCACCGTGGGACATCTATGGCTACACCTTC,CASSPPWDIYGYTF
TRBJ2-3,many,TRBV6-6,TRBD2,16,TGTGCCAGCAGTGACCCCGCCCTAGCGGGAGGAGATACGCAGTATTTT,CASSDPALAGGDTQYF